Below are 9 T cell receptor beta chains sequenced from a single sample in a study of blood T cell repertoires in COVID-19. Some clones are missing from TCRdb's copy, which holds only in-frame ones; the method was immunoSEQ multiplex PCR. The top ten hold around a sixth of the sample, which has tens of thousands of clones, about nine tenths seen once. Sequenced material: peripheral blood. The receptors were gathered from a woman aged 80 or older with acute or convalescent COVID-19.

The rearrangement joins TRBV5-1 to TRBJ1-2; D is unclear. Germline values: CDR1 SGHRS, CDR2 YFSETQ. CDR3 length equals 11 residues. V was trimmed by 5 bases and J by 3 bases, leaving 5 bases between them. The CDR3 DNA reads TGCGCCAGCAGACGAGACTATGGCTACACCTTC. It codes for CASRRDYGYTF.

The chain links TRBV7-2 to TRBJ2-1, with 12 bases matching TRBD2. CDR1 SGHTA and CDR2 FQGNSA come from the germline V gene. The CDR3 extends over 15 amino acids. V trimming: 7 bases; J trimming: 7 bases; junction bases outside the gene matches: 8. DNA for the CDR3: TGTGCCAGCACCCAGCTAGCGGGGGGGCGTAATGAGCAGTTCTTC. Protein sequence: CASTQLAGGRNEQFF.

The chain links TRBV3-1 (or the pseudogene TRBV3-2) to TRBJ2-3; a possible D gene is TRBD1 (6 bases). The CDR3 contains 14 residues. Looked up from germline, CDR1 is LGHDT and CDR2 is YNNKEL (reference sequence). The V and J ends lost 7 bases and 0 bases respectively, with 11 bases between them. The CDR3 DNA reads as TGTGCCAGCACCCGGACAGAGAGCACAGATACGCAGTATTTT. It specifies CASTRTESTDTQYF.

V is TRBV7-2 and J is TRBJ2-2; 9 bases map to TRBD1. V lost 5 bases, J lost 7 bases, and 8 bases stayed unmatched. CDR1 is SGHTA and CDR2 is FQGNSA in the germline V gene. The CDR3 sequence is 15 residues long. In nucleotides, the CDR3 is TGTGCCAGCAGCGGACAGGGGATTGTGAACGGGGAGCTGTTTTTT. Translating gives CASSGQGIVNGELFF.

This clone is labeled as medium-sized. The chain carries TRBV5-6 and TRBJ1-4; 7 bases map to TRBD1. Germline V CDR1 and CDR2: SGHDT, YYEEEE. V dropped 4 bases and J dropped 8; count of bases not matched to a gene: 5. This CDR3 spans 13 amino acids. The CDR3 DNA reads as TGTGCCAGCAGCCCGGACAGGAACGAAAAACTGTTTTTT. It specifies CASSPDRNEKLFF.

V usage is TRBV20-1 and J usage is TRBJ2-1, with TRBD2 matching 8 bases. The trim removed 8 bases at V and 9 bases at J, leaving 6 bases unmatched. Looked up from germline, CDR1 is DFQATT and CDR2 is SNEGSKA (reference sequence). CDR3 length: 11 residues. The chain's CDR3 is CSLKRESEQFF. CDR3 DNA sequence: TGCAGTCTTAAGCGGGAGAGTGAGCAGTTCTTC.

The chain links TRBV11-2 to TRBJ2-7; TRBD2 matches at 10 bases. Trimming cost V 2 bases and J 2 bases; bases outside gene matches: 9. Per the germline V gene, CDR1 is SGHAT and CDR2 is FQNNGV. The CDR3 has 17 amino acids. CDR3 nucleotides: TGTGCCAGCAGCTTAAACGGACTAGCGGTAACAGCCTACGAGCAGTACTTC. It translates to CASSLNGLAVTAYEQYF. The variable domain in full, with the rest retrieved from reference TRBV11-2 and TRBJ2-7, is EAGVAQSPRYKIIEKRQSVAFWCNPISGHATLYWYQQILGQGPKLLIQFQNNGVVDDSQLPKDRFSAERLKGVDSTLKIQPAKLEDSAVYLCASSLNGLAVTAYEQYFGPGTRLTVT.

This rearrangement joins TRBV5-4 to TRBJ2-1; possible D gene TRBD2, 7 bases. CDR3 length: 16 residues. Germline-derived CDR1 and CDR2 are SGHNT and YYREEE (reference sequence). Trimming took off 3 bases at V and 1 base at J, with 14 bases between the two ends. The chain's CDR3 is CASSSRRGGSYNEQFF. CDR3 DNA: TGTGCCAGCAGCTCTCGGAGGGGGGGGTCCTACAATGAGCAGTTCTTC.

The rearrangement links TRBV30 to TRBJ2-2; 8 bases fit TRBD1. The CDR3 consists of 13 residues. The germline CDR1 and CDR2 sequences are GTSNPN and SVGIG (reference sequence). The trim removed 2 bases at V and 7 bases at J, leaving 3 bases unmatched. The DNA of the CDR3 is TGTGCCTGGAGTAGACAGGGGCTCGGGGAGCTGTTTTTT. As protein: CAWSRQGLGELFF. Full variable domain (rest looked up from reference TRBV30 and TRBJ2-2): SQTIHQWPATLVQPVGSPLSLECTVEGTSNPNLYWYRQAAGRGLQLLFYSVGIGQISSEVPQNLSASRPQDRQFILSSKKLLLSDSGFYLCAWSRQGLGELFFGEGSRLTVL.